These 30 T cell receptor beta chains originate from one sample sequenced in a study of cytotoxic CD8 clonotypes in ibrutinib-treated CLL. This table comes from immunoSEQ multiplex PCR, and its TCRdb copy is limited to in-frame clones, with some not included. The table records around 310,000 clones, roughly 85% of them present only once. The specimen was PBMCs, collected before ibrutinib treatment. These TCRs come from a human donor with chronic lymphocytic leukemia.

The gene calls are TRBV30 and TRBJ2-7, with 7 bases that match TRBD1. The length of the CDR3 is 13 residues. Germline-derived CDR1 and CDR2 are GTSNPN and SVGIG (reference sequence). V was clipped by 5 bases and J by 5 bases; unmatched bases: 9. This chain's CDR3 is CAWHTGVYNEQYF. The DNA of the CDR3 is TGTGCCTGGCACACAGGGGTTTACAACGAGCAGTACTTC.

The chain couples TRBV19 to TRBJ2-6, with D perhaps TRBD2 (5 bases). Germline V gene sequence: CDR1 LNHDA, CDR2 SQIVND (reference sequence). The CDR3 consists of 14 residues. Between the trimmed V and J ends, which lost 7 bases and 0 bases, there was a span of 7 bases. Here the CDR3 DNA reads TGTGCCAGTAATCGGGACTCTGGGGCCAACGTCCTGACTTTC. This translates into CASNRDSGANVLTF.

V is TRBV19 and J is TRBJ2-1, with D possibly being TRBD2 (5 bases). CDR1 LNHDA and CDR2 SQIVND come from the germline V gene (reference sequence). The CDR3 is 14 residues long. Trimming stripped 3 bases from V and 8 bases from J, with 14 bases between. DNA for the CDR3: TGTGCCAGTAGTATTGGACTCGTCGACGATGAGCAGTTCTTC. Translating it yields CASSIGLVDDEQFF.

This chain connects TRBV30 to TRBJ1-1; unclear D gene. This CDR3 spans 15 amino acids. V lost 0 bases and J lost 1, with 12 bases in between. Germline CDR1 GTSNPN, CDR2 SVGIG (reference sequence). The CDR3 nucleotides read TGTGCCTGGAGTGTAGGCCCGGACGCGAACACTGAAGCTTTCTTT. Its translation: CAWSVGPDANTEAFF. Variable domain in full (rest from reference TRBV30 and TRBJ1-1): SQTIHQWPATLVQPVGSPLSLECTVEGTSNPNLYWYRQAAGRGLQLLFYSVGIGQISSEVPQNLSASRPQDRQFILSSKKLLLSDSGFYLCAWSVGPDANTEAFFGQGTRLTVV.

The DNA for the CDR3 is TGTGCTAGTGGTTTGGCGAGGGGACTTAAGACAGATACGCAGTATTTT. Amino acids: CASGLARGLKTDTQYF. The chain carries TRBV12-5 and TRBJ2-3; maybe TRBD2 (6 bases). Trimming left V 1 base short and J 3 bases short, with 14 bases between. This CDR3 region has 16 residues. Germline V gene sequence: CDR1 LGHNT, CDR2 FRNRAP.

The J gene is TRBJ2-1, the V gene TRBV5-1; D perhaps matches TRBD2 (6 bases). The CDR3 is 16 amino acids. V lost 0 bases, J lost 2 bases, and 12 bases lay in between. Germline values: CDR1 SGHRS, CDR2 YFSETQ. CDR3 sequence (DNA): TGCGCCAGCAGCTTGGGTGTAGCGGAGGCCTACAATGAGCAGTTCTTC. It translates to CASSLGVAEAYNEQFF. Complete variable domain (other parts from reference TRBV5-1 and TRBJ2-1): KAGVTQTPRYLIKTRGQQVTLSCSPISGHRSVSWYQQTPGQGLQFLFEYFSETQRNKGNFPGRFSGRQFSNSRSEMNVSTLELGDSALYLCASSLGVAEAYNEQFFGPGTRLTVL.

The chain combines TRBV10-1 with TRBJ2-2, with D unresolved. The CDR3 is 15 residues long. V was clipped by 2 bases and J by 4 bases, with 11 bases between them. From germline, CDR1 is WNHNN and CDR2 SYGVQD (reference sequence). The CDR3 DNA is TGCGCCAGCAGTGAGGTAGTATCTCGCACCGGGGAGCTGTTTTTT. Translation: CASSEVVSRTGELFF.

This chain links TRBV5-8 with TRBJ2-3; no clear D gene. The CDR3 consists of 16 residues. In germline, CDR1 is SGHTS, CDR2 YDEGEE. Trimming cost V 0 bases and J 4 bases, with 15 bases left between them. CDR3 in amino acids: CASSLAFPKIADTQYF. CDR3 DNA sequence: TGTGCCAGCAGCTTGGCCTTTCCCAAAATTGCAGATACGCAGTATTTT.

The chain uses TRBV29-1 and TRBJ2-1, with 13 bases identical to TRBD2. V gave up 7 bases and J gave up 7 bases; unmatched junction bases: 10. The CDR3 covers 15 residues. The germline V gene encodes CDR1 SQVTM and CDR2 ANQGSEA. In nucleotides, the CDR3 is TGCAGCGCAATAGGGGGACTAGCGGGAAGAAATGAGCAGTTCTTC. This encodes CSAIGGLAGRNEQFF.

The chain joins TRBV9 to TRBJ2-7; D gene unclear. The germline gives CDR1 SGDLS, CDR2 YYNGEE. The CDR3 runs 14 residues. V lost 4 bases and J 0 bases, leaving 11 bases between the germline ends. CDR3 amino acids: CASSKGRFSYEQYF. The CDR3 nucleotides are TGTGCCAGCAGCAAGGGAAGGTTCTCCTACGAGCAGTACTTC.

This clone turned up a few times. The genes are TRBV5-1 and TRBJ1-2; TRBD1 aligns across 7 bases. The CDR3 extends over 15 amino acids. After removal of 0 bases from V and 0 bases from J, the junction contained 2 bases not matched to a gene. CDR1 and CDR2 (germline): SGHRS, YFSETQ. The CDR3 coding sequence is TGCGCCAGCAGCTTGGCCGGGACAGCTAACTATGGCTACACCTTC. Amino acids: CASSLAGTANYGYTF.

This clone was recorded only once. This chain connects TRBV15 to TRBJ2-1, with TRBD2 matching over 7 bases. V was clipped by 6 bases and J by 8 bases; unmatched bases: 13. The CDR3 has 15 residues. CDR1 is LNHNV and CDR2 is YYDKDF in the germline V gene (reference sequence). CDR3 loop: CATRRLAENWYEQFF. In DNA form, the CDR3 reads TGTGCCACCAGGAGACTAGCCGAAAACTGGTATGAGCAGTTCTTC.

The V call is TRBV7-3, the J call TRBJ2-2, with D hard to call. Trimming stripped 4 bases from V and 6 bases from J, with 18 bases between. Germline-derived CDR1 and CDR2 are SGHTA and FQGTGA. The CDR3 is made up of 16 amino acids. The DNA for the CDR3 is TGTGCCAGCAGCTCATCCGTGATTGGTGGTTCCGGGGAGCTGTTTTTT. Translation: CASSSSVIGGSGELFF.

The V and J genes are TRBV5-6 and TRBJ1-2; D is undetermined. Trimming pared 5 bases from V and 4 bases from J, leaving 18 bases between. From germline, CDR1 is SGHDT and CDR2 YYEEEE. The CDR3 has 15 residues. DNA of the CDR3: TGTGCCAGCAGTCTGACGGATATTCCCACCTATGGCTACACCTTC. The encoded protein is CASSLTDIPTYGYTF.

The rearrangement joins TRBV10-3 to TRBJ1-4; the D gene is possibly TRBD1 (6 bases). This CDR3 contains 14 residues. Between the trimmed V and J ends, which lost 4 bases and 7 bases, there was a span of 13 bases. From germline, CDR1 is ENHRY and CDR2 SYGVKD. CDR3: CAISGTGSGEKLFF. CDR3 sequence (DNA): TGTGCCATCAGTGGAACAGGGTCGGGTGAAAAACTGTTTTTT.

This rearrangement joins TRBV30 to TRBJ2-7; a weak D match, TRBD1 (5 bases). Trimming stripped 4 bases from V and 4 bases from J, with 8 bases between. Germline V gene data show CDR1 as GTSNPN and CDR2 as SVGIG (reference sequence). There are 11 residues in the CDR3. CDR3 sequence: CAWTSGYEQYF. The CDR3 nucleotides read TGTGCCTGGACCTCAGGGTACGAGCAGTACTTC.

In its sample, this clone was seen a few times. The chain has TRBV11-2 and TRBJ2-7, with D unresolved. The CDR3 contains 11 residues. The V end lost 3 bases, the J end lost 3 bases, and 3 bases lay between the germline ends. Looked up from germline, CDR1 is SGHAT and CDR2 is FQNNGV. CDR3 bases: TGTGCCAGCAGCTTTATCTACGAGCAGTACTTC. Amino acids: CASSFIYEQYF.

J is TRBJ2-1 and V is TRBV5-8; 9 bases fit TRBD2. The CDR3 is made up of 14 amino acids. Germline V gives CDR1 SGHTS, CDR2 YDEGEE. V was clipped by 9 bases and J by 0 bases; unmatched bases: 4. The CDR3 loop is CAKNSGSSYNEQFF. The CDR3 DNA is TGTGCCAAAAATAGCGGGAGCTCCTACAATGAGCAGTTCTTC. The variable domain in full, completed from reference TRBV5-8 and TRBJ2-1, reads EAGVTQSPTHLIKTRGQQATLRCSPISGHTSVYWYQQALGLGLQFLLWYDEGEERNRGNFPPRFSGRQFPNYSSELNVNALELEDSALYLCAKNSGSSYNEQFFGPGTRLTVL.

In its sample, this clone was seen a few times. The J gene is TRBJ2-7, the V gene TRBV29-1; D perhaps matches TRBD2 (5 bases). The CDR3 has 11 residues. The V end was cut by 6 bases, the J end by 2 bases, with 8 bases between. Germline assignment: CDR1 SQVTM and CDR2 ANQGSEA. The CDR3 coding sequence is TGCAGCGTCCGGGATACCTACGAGCAGTACTTC. Encoded protein: CSVRDTYEQYF.

V is TRBV28 and J is TRBJ2-7, with D tentatively TRBD1 (6 bases). The CDR3 totals 15 residues. With 6 bases removed from V and 6 bases from J, the gap between germline ends came to 21 bases. From germline, CDR1 is MDHEN and CDR2 SYDVKM. CDR3 sequence reads: CASRPPRGHGFEQYF. In nucleotides, the CDR3 is TGTGCCAGCAGGCCCCCCCGGGGACATGGGTTCGAGCAGTACTTC.

The CDR3, as DNA: TGTGCCAGCAGCTCCGGGACAGGGGGCAGAGAGCAGTACTTC. This sequence encodes CASSSGTGGREQYF. The chain combines TRBV28 with TRBJ2-7, with 12 bases matching TRBD1. Trimming at V came to 6 bases and at J to 7 bases, leaving 7 bases not matched to a gene. This CDR3 comprises 14 residues. CDR1 is MDHEN, CDR2 SYDVKM, per germline.

The chain is built from TRBV9 and TRBJ2-3; 7 bases match TRBD1. V was clipped by 0 bases and J by 4 bases; unmatched bases: 11. Germline V gene lookup returns CDR1 SGDLS and CDR2 YYNGEE. The CDR3 is 17 residues long. This chain's CDR3 is CASSVGAHRGGSDTQYF. The CDR3 DNA reads TGTGCCAGCAGCGTAGGGGCCCACAGGGGCGGTTCAGATACGCAGTATTTT.

V gene TRBV7-9 combines with J gene TRBJ2-1, with D uncertain. V lost 7 bases, J lost 3 bases, and 10 bases lay in between. This CDR3 region has 13 residues. Germline V gives CDR1 SEHNR, CDR2 FQNEAQ (reference sequence). The CDR3 loop reads CASKSGGYNEQFF. The CDR3 bases are TGTGCCAGCAAAAGTGGCGGCTACAATGAGCAGTTCTTC.

Notes on this clone: A junction boundary mismatches the germline segment, possibly from a read error. V and J are TRBV5-1 and TRBJ1-4; D gene unclear. The CDR3 consists of 14 residues. Germline assignment: CDR1 SGHRS and CDR2 YFSETQ. The CDR3, as DNA: TGCGCCAGCAGCTTGGGGCAGACTATTGAAAAACTGTTTTTT. Amino acids: CASSLGQTIEKLFF.

This sequence joins TRBV11-2 and TRBJ2-7; 9 bases agree with TRBD2. Looked up from germline, CDR1 is SGHAT and CDR2 is FQNNGV. Unmatched junction bases numbered 10, after V lost 5 bases and J lost 2 bases. The CDR3 loop spans 16 amino acids. CDR3 residues: CASSHRLAVVPYEQYF. Written as DNA, the CDR3 is TGTGCCAGCAGCCATCGACTAGCGGTAGTTCCCTACGAGCAGTACTTC.

The chain carries TRBV30 and TRBJ1-2; D is ambiguous. The germline V and J ends were trimmed by 0 bases and 4 bases, with 15 bases remaining between them. Germline values: CDR1 GTSNPN, CDR2 SVGIG (reference sequence). This CDR3 is 15 amino acids long. The CDR3 DNA follows: TGTGCCTGGAGTGTTTCCTATCGGACCAGCTATGGCTACACCTTC. It codes for CAWSVSYRTSYGYTF. The full variable domain, its missing parts supplied by reference TRBV30 and TRBJ1-2, is SQTIHQWPATLVQPVGSPLSLECTVEGTSNPNLYWYRQAAGRGLQLLFYSVGIGQISSEVPQNLSASRPQDRQFILSSKKLLLSDSGFYLCAWSVSYRTSYGYTFGSGTRLTVV.

The chain employs TRBV7-8 and TRBJ2-1; 7 bases line up with TRBD2. J was trimmed by 0 bases and V by 7 bases; bases with no gene match: 12. Germline-derived CDR1 and CDR2 are SGHVS and FQNEAQ. This CDR3 is 17 amino acids long. CDR3 sequence reads: CASTLPRGRGSYNEQFF. The CDR3 coding sequence is TGTGCCAGCACCCTCCCCCGAGGGAGGGGCTCCTACAATGAGCAGTTCTTC. The full variable domain, in which reference TRBV7-8 and TRBJ2-1 provide the parts outside the CDR3, is GAGVSQSPRYKVAKRGQDVALRCDPISGHVSLFWYQQALGQGPEFLTYFQNEAQLDKSGLPSDRFFAERPEGSVSTLKIQRTQQEDSAVYLCASTLPRGRGSYNEQFFGPGTRLTVL.

This clone was counted only a few times. The chain combines TRBV30 with TRBJ2-7; 7 bases align to TRBD1. V shed 4 bases, J shed 4 bases, and the junction held 7 bases outside the gene matches. The CDR3 totals 13 residues. In germline, CDR1 is GTSNPN, CDR2 SVGIG (reference sequence). The CDR3 nucleotides read TGTGCCTGGACCGGGACAGATCCATACGAGCAGTACTTC. This gives the protein CAWTGTDPYEQYF. Full variable domain (rest looked up from reference TRBV30 and TRBJ2-7): SQTIHQWPATLVQPVGSPLSLECTVEGTSNPNLYWYRQAAGRGLQLLFYSVGIGQISSEVPQNLSASRPQDRQFILSSKKLLLSDSGFYLCAWTGTDPYEQYFGPGTRLTVT.

V usage is TRBV9 and J usage is TRBJ1-2; TRBD1 agrees at 8 bases. The CDR3 consists of 16 residues. Trimming cost V 0 bases and J 4 bases; bases outside gene matches: 8. Germline CDR1 SGDLS, CDR2 YYNGEE. The CDR3 DNA reads TGTGCCAGCAGCGTAGCCGACAGGGGCGAGATCTATGGCTACACCTTC. It is translated as CASSVADRGEIYGYTF.

This clone showed up just once. The CDR3 region is CASSPDSPYEQYF. In DNA form, the CDR3 reads TGTGCCAGCAGCCCCGACTCCCCGTACGAGCAGTACTTC. This chain connects TRBV6-5 to TRBJ2-7, with D hard to call. The CDR3 loop spans 13 amino acids. The V and J ends lost 6 bases and 4 bases respectively, with 13 bases between them. Per germline, CDR1 MNHEY and CDR2 SVGAGI.